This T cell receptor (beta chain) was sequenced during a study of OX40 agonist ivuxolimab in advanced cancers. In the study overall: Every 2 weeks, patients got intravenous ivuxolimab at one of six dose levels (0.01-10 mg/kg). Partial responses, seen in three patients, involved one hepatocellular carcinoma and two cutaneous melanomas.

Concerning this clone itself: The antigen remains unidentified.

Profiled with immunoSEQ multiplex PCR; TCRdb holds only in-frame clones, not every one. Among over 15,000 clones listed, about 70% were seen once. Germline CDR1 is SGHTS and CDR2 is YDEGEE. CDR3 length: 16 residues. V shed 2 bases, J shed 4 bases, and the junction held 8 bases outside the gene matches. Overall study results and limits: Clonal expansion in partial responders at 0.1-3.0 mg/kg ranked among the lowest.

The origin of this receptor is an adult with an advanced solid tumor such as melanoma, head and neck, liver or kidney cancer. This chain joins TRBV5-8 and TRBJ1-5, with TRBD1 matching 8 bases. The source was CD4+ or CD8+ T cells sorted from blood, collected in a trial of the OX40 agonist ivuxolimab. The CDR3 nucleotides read TGTGCCAGCAGCTTTCTCGACAGGGGTTCTAATCAGCCCCAGCATTTT. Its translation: CASSFLDRGSNQPQHF.